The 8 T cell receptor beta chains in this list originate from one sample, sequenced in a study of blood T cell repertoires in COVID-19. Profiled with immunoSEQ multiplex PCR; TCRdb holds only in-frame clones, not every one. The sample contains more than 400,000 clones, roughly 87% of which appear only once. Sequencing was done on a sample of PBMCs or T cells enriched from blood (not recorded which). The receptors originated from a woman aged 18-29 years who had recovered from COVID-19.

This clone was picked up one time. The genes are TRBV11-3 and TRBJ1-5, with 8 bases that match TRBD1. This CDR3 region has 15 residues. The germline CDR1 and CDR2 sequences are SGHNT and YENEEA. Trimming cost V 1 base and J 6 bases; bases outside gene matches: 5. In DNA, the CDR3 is TGTGCCAGCAGCTTAGTTGGACAGGGAGGTCAGCCCCAGCATTTT. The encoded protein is CASSLVGQGGQPQHF.

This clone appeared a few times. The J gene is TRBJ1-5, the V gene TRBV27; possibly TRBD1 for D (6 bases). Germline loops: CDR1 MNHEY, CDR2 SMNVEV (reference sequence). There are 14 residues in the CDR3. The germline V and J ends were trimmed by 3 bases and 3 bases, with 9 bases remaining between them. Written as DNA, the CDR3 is TGTGCCAGCAGTTTCAGGGGATACAATCAGCCCCAGCATTTT. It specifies CASSFRGYNQPQHF.

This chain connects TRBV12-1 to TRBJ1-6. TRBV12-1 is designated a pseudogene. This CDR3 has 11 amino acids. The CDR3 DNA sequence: TGTGCCAGCAGCCCTCGGGGGACCCTCCACTTT. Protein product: CASSPRGTLHF.

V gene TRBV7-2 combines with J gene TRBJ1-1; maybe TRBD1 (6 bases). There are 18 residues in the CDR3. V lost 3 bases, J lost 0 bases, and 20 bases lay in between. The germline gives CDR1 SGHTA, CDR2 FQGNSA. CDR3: CASSFRSPGGGLNTEAFF. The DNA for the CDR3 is TGTGCCAGCAGCTTTCGATCCCCCGGGGGGGGGCTGAACACTGAAGCTTTCTTT.

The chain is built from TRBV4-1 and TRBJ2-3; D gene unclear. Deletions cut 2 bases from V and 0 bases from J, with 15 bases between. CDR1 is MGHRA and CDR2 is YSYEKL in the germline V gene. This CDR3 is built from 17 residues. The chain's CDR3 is CASSQPYDGSSTDTQYF. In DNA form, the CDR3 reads TGCGCCAGCAGCCAACCTTACGACGGGTCTAGCACAGATACGCAGTATTTT.

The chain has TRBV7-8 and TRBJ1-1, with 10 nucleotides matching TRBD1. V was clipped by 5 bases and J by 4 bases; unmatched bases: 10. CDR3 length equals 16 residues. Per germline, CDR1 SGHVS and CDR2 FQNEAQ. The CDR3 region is CASSPRDRGVGTEAFF. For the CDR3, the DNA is TGTGCCAGCAGCCCCCGGGACAGGGGCGTGGGCACTGAAGCTTTCTTT.

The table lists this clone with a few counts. The CDR3 protein is CASSVGGSGGSEQYF. The CDR3 coding sequence is TGTGCCAGCAGCGTAGGAGGTAGCGGGGGCTCCGAGCAGTACTTC. The rearrangement uses TRBV9 and TRBJ2-7; 9 bases are shared with TRBD2. The CDR3 contains 15 residues. The junction had 7 bases not matched to a gene; V was cut back by 0 bases and J by 6 bases. Germline CDR1 reads SGDLS; CDR2 reads YYNGEE.

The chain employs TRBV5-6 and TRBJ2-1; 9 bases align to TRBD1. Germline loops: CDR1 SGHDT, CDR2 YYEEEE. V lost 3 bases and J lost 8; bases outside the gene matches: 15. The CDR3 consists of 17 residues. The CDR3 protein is CASSYYLKGQGGDEQFF. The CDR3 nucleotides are TGTGCCAGCAGCTATTACTTAAAGGGACAGGGAGGCGATGAGCAGTTCTTC.